The 25 T cell receptor beta chains listed next were all sequenced from one sample in a study of somatic mutations in cytotoxic T cells in rheumatoid arthritis. Clones were read by immunoSEQ multiplex PCR, and TCRdb kept only the in-frame ones, dropping some. The repertoire consists of 15,000 or so clones, with 75% to 85% occurring once and the leading ten covering 20% to 25%. Sequenced input: CD8+ T cells sorted from blood. These receptors all stem from an adult with rheumatoid arthritis.

V gene TRBV9 combines with J gene TRBJ2-5; 7 bases line up with TRBD2. The J call is uncertain, as TRBJ2-7 better fits the DNA end. The length of the CDR3 is 15 residues. The germline V gene encodes CDR1 SGDLS and CDR2 YYNGEE. The CDR3 coding sequence is TGTGCCAGCAGCGTAGCTTGGGGGGAGGGGTACGAGCAGTACTTC. It translates to CASSVAWGEGYEQYF.

The V gene is TRBV19, the J gene TRBJ1-2; D remains unclear. This CDR3 region has 12 residues. Germline V lookup: CDR1 LNHDA, CDR2 SQIVND (reference sequence). V was cut by 1 base and J by 7 bases, with 7 bases left in between. The CDR3 sequence: CASSIGPGGYTF. The CDR3 bases are TGTGCCAGTAGTATAGGTCCGGGTGGCTACACCTTC.

The chain has TRBV5-1 and TRBJ2-3, with D possibly being TRBD1 (6 bases). Trimming stripped 2 bases from V and 2 bases from J, with 9 bases between. From germline, CDR1 is SGHRS and CDR2 YFSETQ. The CDR3 is 14 residues long. The CDR3 DNA is TGCGCCAGCAGCTTCACAGGGTACACAGATACGCAGTATTTT. Protein sequence: CASSFTGYTDTQYF. The variable domain in full, completed from reference TRBV5-1 and TRBJ2-3, reads KAGVTQTPRYLIKTRGQQVTLSCSPISGHRSVSWYQQTPGQGLQFLFEYFSETQRNKGNFPGRFSGRQFSNSRSEMNVSTLELGDSALYLCASSFTGYTDTQYFGPGTRLTVL.

This chain connects TRBV29-1 to TRBJ2-7, with D perhaps matching TRBD1 (6 bases). The germline V and J ends were trimmed by 7 bases and 6 bases, with 13 bases remaining between them. The V gene's germline CDR1 is SQVTM and CDR2 ANQGSEA. The length of the CDR3 is 11 residues. The CDR3 protein is CSGNREGEQYF. The CDR3 nucleotides are TGCAGCGGGAACAGGGAAGGCGAGCAGTACTTC.

The rearrangement uses TRBV11-3 and TRBJ2-1, with TRBD1 matching 7 bases. CDR1 and CDR2 from the germline V gene are SGHNT and YENEEA. The CDR3 spans 17 residues. Losses at the gene ends were 5 bases for V and 4 bases for J; bases not matched to a gene: 14. In DNA, the CDR3 is TGTGCCAGCAGCCCGAGGGGGCCGGTTGGGTTGTACAATGAGCAGTTCTTC. Protein product: CASSPRGPVGLYNEQFF. Full variable domain (remainder filled in from reference TRBV11-3 and TRBJ2-1): EAGVVQSPRYKIIEKKQPVAFWCNPISGHNTLYWYLQNLGQGPELLIRYENEEAVDDSQLPKDRFSAERLKGVDSTLKIQPAELGDSAVYLCASSPRGPVGLYNEQFFGPGTRLTVL.

The chain uses TRBV19 and TRBJ2-3; the D gene is possibly TRBD1 (6 bases). V lost 10 bases and J lost 6, with 20 bases in between. The CDR3 extends over 14 amino acids. Germline CDR1 and CDR2: LNHDA and SQIVND (reference sequence). The CDR3, as DNA: TGTGCCACCTCGATCCTAGGGGGTCATGATACGCAGTATTTT. This translates into CATSILGGHDTQYF.

The chain joins TRBV5-6 to TRBJ2-6; D might be TRBD1 or TRBD2, each matching 5 bases. V was pared by 1 base and J by 4 bases, with 15 bases between. Germline CDR1 and CDR2: SGHDT and YYEEEE. This CDR3 spans 17 amino acids. The CDR3, as DNA: TGTGCCAGCAGCTTGACAGGAGGTGAGGAAGGGGCCAACGTCCTGACTTTC. As protein: CASSLTGGEEGANVLTF.

V gene TRBV21-1 combines with J gene TRBJ1-1. TRBV21-1 is a pseudogene locus. The CDR3 sequence is 13 residues long. The CDR3 sequence is CASSPLTGPEAFF. For the CDR3, the DNA is TGTGCCAGCAGCCCCCTGACCGGCCCTGAAGCTTTCTTT.

Only a few counts were recorded for this clone. The gene calls are TRBV2 and TRBJ2-7, with D maybe TRBD2 (6 bases). Germline loops: CDR1 SNHLY, CDR2 FYNNEI. Between the trimmed V and J ends, which lost 8 bases and 6 bases, there was a span of 11 bases. This CDR3 region has 11 residues. The chain's CDR3 is CASLYGGEQYF. The CDR3 DNA reads TGTGCCAGCCTCTACGGGGGCGAGCAGTACTTC. The variable domain in full, completed from reference TRBV2 and TRBJ2-7, reads EPEVTQTPSHQVTQMGQEVILRCVPISNHLYFYWYRQILGQKVEFLVSFYNNEISEKSEIFDDQFSVERPDGSNFTLKIRSTKLEDSAMYFCASLYGGEQYFGPGTRLTVT.

J is TRBJ1-2 and V is TRBV2, with 8 bases matching TRBD1. The CDR3 has 13 residues. V was pared by 6 bases and J by 3 bases, with 3 bases of the junction left unmatched. Per germline, CDR1 SNHLY and CDR2 FYNNEI. The CDR3 coding sequence is TGTGCCAGCAGGTCGGGACAGGACTATGGCTACACCTTC. This gives the protein CASRSGQDYGYTF.

In its sample, this clone was seen a few times. This chain's CDR3 is CASSIGRGTTEAFF. The CDR3 DNA sequence: TGTGCCAGTAGTATCGGCAGGGGGACCACTGAAGCTTTCTTT. V is TRBV19 and J is TRBJ1-1; 7 positions agree with TRBD1. Germline CDR1 is LNHDA and CDR2 is SQIVND (reference sequence). CDR3 size: 14 residues. V trimming: 3 bases; J trimming: 4 bases; junction bases outside the gene matches: 5. Using reference TRBV19 and TRBJ1-1 for the parts outside the CDR3, the full variable domain is DGGITQSPKYLFRKEGQNVTLSCEQNLNHDAMYWYRQDPGQGLRLIYYSQIVNDFQKGDIAEGYSVSREKKESFPLTVTSAQKNPTAFYLCASSIGRGTTEAFFGQGTRLTVV.

This chain joins TRBV9 and TRBJ1-2; TRBD1 might be the D (5 bases). The CDR3 runs 15 residues. The V gene's germline CDR1 is SGDLS and CDR2 YYNGEE. V lost 4 bases and J 8 bases, leaving 21 bases between the germline ends. Here the CDR3 DNA reads TGTGCCAGCAGCCTAGTCGCGGGGCCGACACCGGGCTACACCTTC. This translates into CASSLVAGPTPGYTF.

The gene calls are TRBV7-9 and TRBJ2-5; TRBD2 agrees at 7 bases. Losses at the gene ends were 4 bases for V and 1 base for J; bases not matched to a gene: 9. The CDR3 is 16 amino acids. Per the germline V gene, CDR1 is SEHNR and CDR2 is FQNEAQ (reference sequence). As DNA, the CDR3 is TGTGCCAGCAGCTCGGCCACTAGCGCCATCCAAGAGACCCAGTACTTC. It yields the protein CASSSATSAIQETQYF.

The J gene is TRBJ2-1, the V gene TRBV4-3; D is possibly TRBD2 (6 bases). The germline CDR1 and CDR2 sequences are LGHNA and YSLEER. The V gene lost 1 base and the J gene lost 4 bases, with 14 bases spanning the gap. This CDR3 has 16 residues. The CDR3 region has the DNA TGCGCCAGCAGCCAAGCCGGTAGCGGAGTTTACAATGAGCAGTTCTTC. This gives the protein CASSQAGSGVYNEQFF.

A few counts support this clone. This sequence joins TRBV19 and TRBJ1-1; D not resolved. Trimming took off 5 bases at V and 0 bases at J, with 7 bases between the two ends. Germline V gene sequence: CDR1 LNHDA, CDR2 SQIVND (reference sequence). There are 13 residues in the CDR3. CDR3 sequence reads: CASSVGMNTEAFF. The CDR3 DNA sequence: TGTGCCAGTAGTGTGGGGATGAACACTGAAGCTTTCTTT.

The V and J genes are TRBV14 and TRBJ2-3; 10 nucleotides align to TRBD1. Germline CDR1 and CDR2: SGHDN and FVKESK. The CDR3 is made up of 15 amino acids. The J segment lost 5 bases and the V segment lost 2 bases, leaving 4 bases of the junction unmatched. The CDR3 region is CASSQFDRGQDTQYF. Written as DNA, the CDR3 is TGTGCCAGCAGCCAATTTGACAGGGGGCAAGATACGCAGTATTTT.

The J gene is TRBJ1-2, the V gene TRBV6-4, with 8 nucleotides matching TRBD1. Germline trimming cut 2 bases from V and 5 bases from J; bases unmatched to any gene: 7. There are 15 residues in the CDR3. Germline-derived CDR1 and CDR2 are MRHNA and SNTAGT. Here the CDR3 reads CASSDTGQALYGYTF. The CDR3 bases are TGTGCCAGCAGTGACACGGGACAGGCCCTTTATGGCTACACCTTC.

The DNA of the CDR3 is TGTGCCAGCAGCCCAGACCCGGGGGAGCAGTTCTTC. Translated: CASSPDPGEQFF. The chain recombines TRBV7-9 with TRBJ2-1; D might be TRBD2 (5 bases). CDR1 is SEHNR and CDR2 is FQNEAQ in the germline V gene (reference sequence). The CDR3 runs 12 residues. The germline V and J ends were trimmed by 5 bases and 10 bases, with 12 bases remaining between them.

The genes are TRBV9 and TRBJ1-4; D is uncertain. CDR1 and CDR2 from the germline V gene are SGDLS and YYNGEE. The CDR3 is 13 residues long. The V end lost 0 bases, the J end lost 7 bases, and 7 bases lay between the germline ends. CDR3 nucleotides: TGTGCCAGCAGCGTAGCTCAAAGTGAAAAACTGTTTTTT. Protein product: CASSVAQSEKLFF.

A single count supports this clone. The chain couples TRBV5-1 to TRBJ2-3; no firm D call. Germline values: CDR1 SGHRS, CDR2 YFSETQ. This CDR3 contains 14 residues. V was shortened by 4 bases and J by 4 bases, with 13 bases between the two germline ends. The CDR3 DNA sequence: TGCGCCAGCAGCGGAGAGAACACAGCAGATACGCAGTATTTT. Amino acids: CASSGENTADTQYF.

This clone appeared once. The chain couples TRBV28 to TRBJ2-3; tentative D call: TRBD2 (6 bases). The germline gives CDR1 MDHEN, CDR2 SYDVKM. This CDR3 region has 16 residues. Trimming removed 5 bases from V and 2 bases from J, with 17 bases in between. This CDR3 reads CASSLTSFRLTDTQYF. The CDR3 DNA follows: TGTGCCAGCAGTCTCACTAGCTTCAGGCTCACAGATACGCAGTATTTT.

The V call is TRBV6-1, the J call TRBJ2-1, with 13 bases lining up with TRBD2. Germline values: CDR1 MNHNS, CDR2 SASEGT. The CDR3 runs to 14 residues. V lost 6 bases to trimming and J lost 7 bases; unmatched junction nucleotides: 3. Here the CDR3 reads CASRRTSGSNEQFF. Here the CDR3 DNA reads TGTGCCAGCAGGCGGACTAGCGGGAGTAATGAGCAGTTCTTC.

V usage is TRBV9 and J usage is TRBJ2-1; 11 bases are a match to TRBD2. This CDR3 has 17 residues. Per germline, CDR1 SGDLS and CDR2 YYNGEE. J lost 3 bases, V lost 3 bases, and 8 bases had no gene match. CDR3 sequence: CASSAEAGLAVYNEQFF. The CDR3, as DNA: TGTGCCAGCAGCGCCGAGGCGGGACTAGCGGTCTACAATGAGCAGTTCTTC.

The V call is TRBV29-1, the J call TRBJ2-1; TRBD2 agrees at 8 bases. V lost 1 base and J lost 2; bases outside the gene matches: 1. The germline V gene has CDR1 SQVTM and CDR2 ANQGSEA. This CDR3 comprises 14 residues. The CDR3 here is CSVEGREAYNEQFF. The DNA for the CDR3 is TGCAGCGTTGAAGGGCGGGAGGCCTACAATGAGCAGTTCTTC.

The CDR3 protein is CASSSSYYGEETQYF. CDR3 DNA sequence: TGTGCCAGCAGTTCGTCTTACTACGGGGAAGAGACCCAGTACTTC. This chain joins TRBV27 and TRBJ2-5; D perhaps matches TRBD2 (5 bases). Trimming removed 4 bases from V and 3 bases from J, with 15 bases in between. The CDR3 sequence is 15 residues long. Germline CDR1 reads MNHEY; CDR2 reads SMNVEV (reference sequence).